Listed below are T cell receptor beta chains from one sample, sequenced in a study of blood T cells in healthy people across ages. TCRdb fed the 5' RACE reads into MiXCR, producing one record per CDR3 protein. The table records over 750,000 distinct CDR3 sequences, around 25% of them present only once. These data were likewise used in another study, on T cells of mothers and their children.

What was sequenced was blood. The receptor set was obtained from a boy aged 5 to 17 in good health. Each CDR3 is given with its conserved first and last residue. The order of the fields is V gene, J gene, CDR3 protein.

TRBV7-9	TRBJ1-2	CAGGTNSYGYTF
TRBV7-6	TRBJ2-7	CASSPSHRDTFYYEQYF
TRBV28	TRBJ1-1	CASNTYTEAFF
TRBV7-2	.	CASSPHGTGGSYEQYF
TRBV15	TRBJ2-1	CATSRDRTYNEQFF
TRBV9	TRBJ1-2	CASSLQGYGYTF
TRBV12-3/TRBV12-4	TRBJ2-5	CASSLTTGGRETQYF
TRBV7-2	.	CASSFASNRYEQYF
TRBV6-1	TRBJ1-3	CASSGDRASGNTIYF
TRBV5-1	TRBJ2-5	CASSTPGTGSSQTQYF
TRBV28	TRBJ2-5	CASSLAGAGDGTQYF
TRBV4-1	TRBJ2-7	CASSQAPLAGHNEQYF
TRBV7-9	TRBJ1-5	CASSYGIGDLNQPQHF
TRBV6-1	TRBJ2-7	CASSKISGSGTSGEQYF
TRBV6-6	TRBJ2-1	CASTTGLSYNEQFF
TRBV6-1	TRBJ2-3	CASMYSLSTDTQYF
TRBV3-1	TRBJ2-1	CASSQDPIAVSYNEQFF
TRBV9	TRBJ2-5	CASSVEISGSGKTQYF
TRBV11-2	TRBJ1-1	CASSHATRVANTEAFF
TRBV28	TRBJ1-5	CASSSLVGLQPQHF
TRBV19	TRBJ1-2	CASSMARGGYGYTF
TRBV7-8	TRBJ1-4	CASSPPGQGGEKLFF
TRBV27	TRBJ2-1	CASSSRDRVGVNEQFF
TRBV29-1	TRBJ1-2	CSVEAEANYGYTF
TRBV13	TRBJ2-7	CASSLDKNEQYF
TRBV29-1	TRBJ2-5	CSVGAGEGKTQYF